This TCR beta chain was identified in a study of shared clonotypes between healthy human individuals. Study findings and constraints: The study found roughly 5% of naive CD4 clonotypes shared across a handful of donors. Naive subsets tended to show greater estimated richness than memory subsets.

With respect to this clone: Its specificity is not known.

The CDR3 spans 15 residues. V was trimmed by 7 bases and J by 0 bases, leaving 12 bases between them. Per the germline V gene, CDR1 is SNHLY and CDR2 is FYNNEI. Investigators spread the genomic DNA of each subset evenly over several immunoSEQ plates. Profiling relied on immunoSEQ multiplex PCR, and the TCRdb table lists in-frame clones only, not all of them. The sample yields around 980,000 clones, more than 75% seen once. The sequencing sample was made of memory CD4+ T cells from PBMCs. The subset is: CD45RA-negative fraction. The TCR originated in a man younger than 35 in good health. Some clones in this sample may be carry-over from other donors' samples. The V gene is TRBV2, the J gene TRBJ1-4; no clear D. The CDR3 nucleotides are TGTGCCAGCACATTTCTTTTCGCAACTAATGAAAAACTGTTTTTT. Protein sequence: CASTFLFATNEKLFF.